This TCR beta chain was recovered during a study of identical twins. Study results and limitations: Carriage of fewer insertions was seen in abundant cord blood beta clonotypes, whereas memory repertoires showed none. Compared with unrelated sharing, twin-shared out-of-frame alpha sequences had more low-probability sequences.

CDR1 ENHRY and CDR2 SYGVKD come from the germline V gene. Trimming removed 11 bases from V and 2 bases from J; junction bases left unmatched: 8. The CDR3 is 13 amino acids. Addition of a universal primer site occurred through template switching, and cDNA carried unique molecular identifiers. MiXCR was run by TCRdb on the 5' RACE reads, yielding one entry per CDR3 protein. The top ten clones hold about 1.8% of a sample with about 700,000 distinct CDR3 sequences, roughly 6.2% of them seen once. In this sample, this clonotype turned up many times. The antigen is not known. The chain couples TRBV10-3 to TRBJ2-5, with 7 bases lining up with TRBD1. The clonotype originates from a young man in good health. What was sequenced was naive T cells sorted from blood. The CDR3 reads CASSQGTQETQYF. The DNA for the CDR3 is TGTGCCTCATCACAGGGGACACAAGAGACCCAGTACTTC.